This TCR beta chain was sequenced in a study of monozygotic twins with inflammatory bowel disease. Germline CDR1 is LGHNA and CDR2 is YNFKEQ. The CDR3 runs to 11 residues. Study conclusions and caveats: The analysis failed to separate different T cell subtypes. Varying immunosuppressive regimens may have increased patient repertoire variability. Perhaps reflecting limited power, concordant and discordant twins did not differ in repertoire similarity.

RNA in its total form was extracted from whole blood, and T cells were not sorted. From the 5' RACE reads, TCRdb lists one entry per CDR3 protein and no DNA. In all, the sample yields 150,000 or so distinct CDR3 sequences. With respect to this clonotype: What it recognizes is unknown.

Sequenced material: blood. The clonotype originates from a human donor with ulcerative colitis or Crohn's disease, or a healthy co-twin of an affected twin (not recorded which). The chain uses TRBV4-2 and TRBJ1-1. This chain's CDR3 is CASSQTTEAFF.